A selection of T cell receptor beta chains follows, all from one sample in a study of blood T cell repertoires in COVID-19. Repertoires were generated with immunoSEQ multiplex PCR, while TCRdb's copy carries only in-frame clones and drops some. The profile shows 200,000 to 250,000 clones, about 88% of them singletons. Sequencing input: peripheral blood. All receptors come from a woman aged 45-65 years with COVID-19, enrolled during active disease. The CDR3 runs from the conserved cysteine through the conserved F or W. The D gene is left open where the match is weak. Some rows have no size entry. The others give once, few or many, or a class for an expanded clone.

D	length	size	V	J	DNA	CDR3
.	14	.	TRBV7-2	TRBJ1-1	TGTGCCAGCAGCTCGATGGGAGGGGGCACTGAAGCTTTCTTT	CASSSMGGGTEAFF
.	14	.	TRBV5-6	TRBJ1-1	TGTGCCAGCAGCTTGAACAGATTGAACACTGAAGCTTTCTTT	CASSLNRLNTEAFF
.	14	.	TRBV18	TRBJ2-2	TGTGCCAGCTCACCACCAGGGGACACCGGGGAGCTGTTTTTT	CASSPPGDTGELFF
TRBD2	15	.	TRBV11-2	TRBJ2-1	TGTGCCAGCAGCTTGACTAGCCTATACGACAATGAGCAGTTCTTC	CASSLTSLYDNEQFF
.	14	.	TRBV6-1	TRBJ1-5	TGTGCCAGCAGCCCAGGGGCAGAAGGCCAGCCCCAGCATTTT	CASSPGAEGQPQHF
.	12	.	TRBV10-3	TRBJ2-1	TGTGCCATCAGTGTTGAAGCGAATGAGCAGTTCTTC	CAISVEANEQFF
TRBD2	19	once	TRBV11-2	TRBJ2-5	TGTGCCAGCAGCTTAGATCTGGGACTAGCGGGGGGGCCGCAAGAGACCCAGTACTTC	CASSLDLGLAGGPQETQYF
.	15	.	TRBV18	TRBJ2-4	TGTGCCAGCTCACCACTCAGGGGAAACAAAAACATTCAGTACTTC	CASSPLRGNKNIQYF
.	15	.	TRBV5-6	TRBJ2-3	TGTGCCAGCAGCTTGGTTCAGGGGAAGCCAGATACGCAGTATTTT	CASSLVQGKPDTQYF
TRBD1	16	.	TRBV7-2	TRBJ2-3	TGTGCCAGCAGCCTCGCGGGGACAGGGGTACAAGATACGCAGTATTTT	CASSLAGTGVQDTQYF
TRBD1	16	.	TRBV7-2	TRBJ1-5	TGTGCCAGCAGCAACAGGGGGTCAGGGCCTGGTGAGCCCCAGCATTTT	CASSNRGSGPGEPQHF
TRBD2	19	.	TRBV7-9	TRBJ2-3	TGTGCCAGCAGCTGCCCGGGACTAGCGTTTAAGTATAGCACAGATACGCAGTATTTT	CASSCPGLAFKYSTDTQYF
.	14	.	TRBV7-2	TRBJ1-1	TGTGCCAGCAGCTTAGTTTCGGGGAACACTGAAGCTTTCTTT	CASSLVSGNTEAFF
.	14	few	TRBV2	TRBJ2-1	TGTGCCAGCAGTGAACAGGGACTCTACAATGAGCAGTTCTTC	CASSEQGLYNEQFF
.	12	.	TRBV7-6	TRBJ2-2	TGTGCCAGCCGGGCGAACACCGGGGAGCTGTTTTTT	CASRANTGELFF
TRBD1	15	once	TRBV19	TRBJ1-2	TGTGCCAGTAGTCCCGGACAGGGGCATAACTATGGCTACACCTTC	CASSPGQGHNYGYTF
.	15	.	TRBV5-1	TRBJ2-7	TGCGCCAGCAGCTTGGGAGGGCAGATCTCCTACGAGCAGTACTTC	CASSLGGQISYEQYF
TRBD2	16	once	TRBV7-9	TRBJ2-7	TGTGCCAGCAGCTTAGGGGCAGGACTAGCATCCTATGAGCAGTACTTC	CASSLGAGLASYEQYF
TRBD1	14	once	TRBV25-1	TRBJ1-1	TGTGCCAGCAGGGGACAGGGGGGGAACACTGAAGCTTTCTTT	CASRGQGGNTEAFF
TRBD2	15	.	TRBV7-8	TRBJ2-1	TGTGCCATCATGAGAGCGGGGGCGGTCTTGAATGAGCAGTTCTTC	CAIMRAGAVLNEQFF
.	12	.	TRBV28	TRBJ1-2	TGTGCCAGCAGTTGGACGGGATATGGCTACACCTTC	CASSWTGYGYTF
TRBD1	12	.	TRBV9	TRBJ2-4	TGTGCCAGCAGCGCCCGGACAGGGGTTCAGTACTTC	CASSARTGVQYF
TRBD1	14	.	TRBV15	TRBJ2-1	TGTGCCACCAGCCGACAGGGGAACACCAATGAGCAGTTCTTC	CATSRQGNTNEQFF
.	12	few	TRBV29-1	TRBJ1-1	TGCAGCGTCTCTCAGAGGATCTCTGAAGCTTTCTTT	CSVSQRISEAFF
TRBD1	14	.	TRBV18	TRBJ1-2	TGTGCCAGCTCATTCTCACAGGGGGCGCAAGGCTACACCTTC	CASSFSQGAQGYTF
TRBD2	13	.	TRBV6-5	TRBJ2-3	TGTGCCAGCAGCCCCTTTGGCGGGGGAGGCTCGTATTTT	CASSPFGGGGSYF
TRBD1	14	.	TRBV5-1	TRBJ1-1	TGCGCCAGCAGCTTGCAGGGGGCAGAGACTGAAGCTTTCTTT	CASSLQGAETEAFF